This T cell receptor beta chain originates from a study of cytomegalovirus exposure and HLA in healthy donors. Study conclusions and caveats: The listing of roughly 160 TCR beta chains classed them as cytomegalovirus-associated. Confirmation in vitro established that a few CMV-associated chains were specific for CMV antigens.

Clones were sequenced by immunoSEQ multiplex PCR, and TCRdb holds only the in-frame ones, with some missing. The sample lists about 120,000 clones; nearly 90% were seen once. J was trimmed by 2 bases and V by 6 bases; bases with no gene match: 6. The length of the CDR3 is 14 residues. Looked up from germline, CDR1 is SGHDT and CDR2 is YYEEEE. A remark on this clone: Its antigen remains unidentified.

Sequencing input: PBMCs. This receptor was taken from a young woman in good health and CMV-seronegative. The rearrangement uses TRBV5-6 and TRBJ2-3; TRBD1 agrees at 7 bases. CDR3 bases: TGTGCCAGCAAAACCGGGACAGCCACAGATACGCAGTATTTT. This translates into CASKTGTATDTQYF.